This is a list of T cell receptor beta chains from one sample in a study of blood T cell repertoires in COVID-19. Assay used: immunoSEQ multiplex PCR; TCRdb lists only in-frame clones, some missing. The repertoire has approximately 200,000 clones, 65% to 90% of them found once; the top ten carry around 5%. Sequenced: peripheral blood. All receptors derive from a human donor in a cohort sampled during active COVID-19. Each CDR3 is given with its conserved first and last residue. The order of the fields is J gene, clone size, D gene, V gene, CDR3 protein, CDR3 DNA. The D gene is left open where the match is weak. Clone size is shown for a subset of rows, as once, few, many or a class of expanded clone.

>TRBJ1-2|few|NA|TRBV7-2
CASSLVHRDYGYTF
TGTGCCAGCAGCTTAGTACACAGGGACTATGGCTACACCTTC
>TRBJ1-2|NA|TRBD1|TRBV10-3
CAISETGANYGYTF
TGTGCCATCAGTGAGACAGGGGCTAACTATGGCTACACCTTC
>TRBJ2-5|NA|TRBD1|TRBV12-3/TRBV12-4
CASSLGQRETQYF
TGTGCCAGCAGTCTGGGACAGAGAGAGACCCAGTACTTC
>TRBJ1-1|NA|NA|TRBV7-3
CASSPKGEAFF
TGTGCCAGCAGCCCGAAGGGGGAAGCTTTCTTT
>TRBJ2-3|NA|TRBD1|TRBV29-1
CSVEGQGRTDTQYF
TGCAGCGTTGAGGGACAGGGAAGAACAGATACGCAGTATTTT
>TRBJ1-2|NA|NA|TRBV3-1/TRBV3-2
CASSQAWGLTNYGYTF
TGTGCCAGCAGCCAAGCATGGGGGCTAACCAACTATGGCTACACCTTC
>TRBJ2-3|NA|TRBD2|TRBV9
CASSVLAGLSDTQYF
TGTGCCAGCAGCGTACTAGCGGGATTGTCAGATACGCAGTATTTT
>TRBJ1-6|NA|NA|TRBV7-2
CASSFSRERSPLHF
TGTGCCAGCAGCTTTTCAAGGGAGCGTTCACCCCTCCACTTT
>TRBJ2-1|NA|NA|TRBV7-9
CASSLAPLVDEQFF
TGTGCCAGCAGCTTAGCCCCTCTAGTCGATGAGCAGTTCTTC
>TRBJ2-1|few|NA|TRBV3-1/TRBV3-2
CASSHRDSDYNEQFF
TGTGCCAGCAGCCACCGGGACTCAGACTACAATGAGCAGTTCTTC
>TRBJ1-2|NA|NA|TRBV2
CASTQRRGYGYTF
TGTGCCAGCACGCAACGCAGGGGCTATGGCTACACCTTC
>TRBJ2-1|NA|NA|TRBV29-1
CSVVNRANGEQFF
TGCAGCGTTGTTAACAGGGCAAATGGTGAGCAGTTCTTC
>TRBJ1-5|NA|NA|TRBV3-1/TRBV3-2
CASSQGEGRGNQPQHF
TGTGCCAGCAGCCAAGGGGAGGGGCGGGGGAATCAGCCCCAGCATTTT
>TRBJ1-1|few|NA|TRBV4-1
CASSHPRENTEAFF
TGCGCCAGCAGCCATCCGAGGGAGAACACTGAAGCTTTCTTT
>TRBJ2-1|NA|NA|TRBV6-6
CASSYRELGYNEQFF
TGTGCCAGCAGTTACAGGGAGCTTGGCTACAATGAGCAGTTCTTC
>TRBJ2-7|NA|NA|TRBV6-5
CASSTRDNYEQYF
TGTGCCAGCAGTACCCGGGACAACTACGAGCAGTACTTC
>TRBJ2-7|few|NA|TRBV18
CASSPLRAEQYF
TGTGCCAGCTCACCCCTCAGGGCCGAGCAGTACTTC
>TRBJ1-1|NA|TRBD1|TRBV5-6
CASSWGETGGLSFF
TGCGCCAGCAGCTGGGGGGAAACAGGGGGCTTATCTTTCTTT
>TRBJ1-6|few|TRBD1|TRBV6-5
CASSRTGQNSPLHF
TGTGCCAGCAGCCGGACAGGGCAAAATTCACCCCTCCACTTT
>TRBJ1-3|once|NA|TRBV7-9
CASSPSGSGNTIYF
TGTGCCAGCAGCCCATCCGGCTCTGGAAACACCATATATTTT
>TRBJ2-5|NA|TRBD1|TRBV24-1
CATSDPHRDRVQETQYF
TGTGCCACCAGTGACCCCCACCGGGACAGAGTTCAAGAGACCCAGTACTTC
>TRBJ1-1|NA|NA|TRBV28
CASSLRGTEAFF
TGTGCCAGCAGTTTAAGGGGCACTGAAGCTTTCTTT
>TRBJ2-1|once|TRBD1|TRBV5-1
CASSLGQPGQGHEQFF
TGCGCCAGCAGCTTGGGACAACCGGGACAGGGTCATGAGCAGTTCTTC
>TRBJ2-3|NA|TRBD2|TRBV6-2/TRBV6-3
CASSLTSGYFRDTQYF
TGTGCCAGCAGTCTAACTAGCGGGTACTTCAGAGATACGCAGTATTTT
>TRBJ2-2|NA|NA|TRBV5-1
CASSLTGNTGELFF
TGCGCCAGCAGCCTCACAGGGAACACCGGGGAGCTGTTTTTT
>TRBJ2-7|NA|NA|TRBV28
CASSLPGDEQYF
TGTGCCAGCAGTTTACCCGGGGACGAGCAGTACTTC
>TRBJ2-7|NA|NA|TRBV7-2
CASSTGLVSEQYF
TGTGCCAGCAGCACGGGACTGGTAAGCGAGCAGTACTTC
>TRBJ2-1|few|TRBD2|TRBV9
CASSVGGLAGDNEQFF
TGTGCCAGCAGCGTAGGGGGCCTAGCGGGAGACAATGAGCAGTTCTTC
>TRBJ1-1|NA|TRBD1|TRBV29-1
CSADRGDTEAFF
TGCAGCGCCGACAGGGGGGACACTGAAGCTTTCTTT
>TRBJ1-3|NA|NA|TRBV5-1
CASSPRVRSSGNTIYF
TGCGCCAGCAGCCCCCGGGTCCGAAGCTCTGGAAACACCATATATTTT
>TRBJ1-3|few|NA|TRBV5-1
CASSLAVSSGNTIYF
TGCGCCAGCAGCTTGGCGGTAAGCTCTGGAAACACCATATATTTT
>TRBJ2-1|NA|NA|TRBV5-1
CASTENLSYNEQFF
TGCGCCAGCACGGAGAACCTCTCCTACAATGAGCAGTTCTTC
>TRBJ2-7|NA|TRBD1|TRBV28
CASLRQGRYEQYF
TGTGCCAGCCTGAGACAGGGCAGGTACGAGCAGTACTTC
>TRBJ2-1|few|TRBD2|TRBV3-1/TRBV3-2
CASSQDLSGGINEQFF
TGTGCCAGCAGCCAAGATTTGTCGGGAGGGATCAATGAGCAGTTCTTC
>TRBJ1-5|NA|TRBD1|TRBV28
CASSFLGQGGLFNQPQHF
TGTGCCAGCAGTTTCCTGGGACAGGGGGGACTATTCAATCAGCCCCAGCATTTT
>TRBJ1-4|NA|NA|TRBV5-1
CASSLQGGDNEKLFF
TGCGCCAGCAGCTTGCAGGGCGGGGATAATGAAAAACTGTTTTTT
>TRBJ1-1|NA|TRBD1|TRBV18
CASSPQGDTEAFF
TGTGCCAGCTCGCCACAGGGGGATACTGAAGCTTTCTTT
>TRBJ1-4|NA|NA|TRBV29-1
CSVSAGKNEKLFF
TGCAGCGTTTCTGCAGGGAAGAATGAAAAACTGTTTTTT
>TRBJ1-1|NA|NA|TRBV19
CASSLTMNTEAFF
TGTGCCAGTAGTCTAACTATGAACACTGAAGCTTTCTTT
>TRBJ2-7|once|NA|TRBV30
CAWADGMGEQYF
TGTGCCTGGGCCGACGGGATGGGGGAGCAGTACTTC
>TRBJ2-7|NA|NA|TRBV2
CASRYLPGRGTYEQYF
TGTGCCAGCAGGTACCTCCCGGGCCGCGGGACCTACGAGCAGTACTTC
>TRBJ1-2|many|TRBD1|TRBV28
CASTLQGAGYGYTF
TGTGCCAGCACCTTACAGGGGGCTGGGTATGGCTACACCTTC
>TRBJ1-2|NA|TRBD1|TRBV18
CASSPLGQGRRTNYGYTF
TGTGCCAGCTCACCCCTGGGACAGGGGCGGCGTACTAACTATGGCTACACCTTC